This T cell receptor beta chain comes out of a study of tumor-infiltrating lymphocytes in primary liver carcinoma. Study-wide results and caveats: Tumor region pairs shared more overlap than did tumor-adjacent and tumor-blood pairs.

CDR3 length equals 14 residues. A word on this clonotype: The antigen is unknown. Compared with germline, one end of the junction differs, possibly owing to a read error.

Total RNA amounting to 450 to 550 ng was the source from which TCR beta cDNA was made with a constant-region primer. Sequencing libraries for TCR beta derived from three nested multiplex PCR rounds that used slightly modified ARM-PCR. In the first two PCR rounds, TRBV1-TRBV30 forward primers were paired with a C-beta reverse primer, and each round lasted approximately 10 cycles. TCRdb ran MiXCR on the multiplex PCR reads and lists one entry per CDR3 protein. The data contain 30,000 to 40,000 distinct CDR3 sequences, 74% of them singletons. Investigators took RNA and DNA out together from 20-30 mg of unsorted bulk tissue.

The chain carries TRBV12-3 or TRBV12-4 and TRBJ1-2, with D perhaps matching TRBD1 (5 bases). Sequenced input: liver tumor tissue from sampling region 4. Subset described: tumor region T4, right-lateral pole. The source of this sequence is a man in his forties or fifties with primary liver carcinoma and hepatitis B virus infection. The CDR3 spells CASGLDGTGAGYIF. CDR3 nucleotides: TGTGCCAGCGGTCTGGATGGTACAGGAGCTGGCTACATCTTC.